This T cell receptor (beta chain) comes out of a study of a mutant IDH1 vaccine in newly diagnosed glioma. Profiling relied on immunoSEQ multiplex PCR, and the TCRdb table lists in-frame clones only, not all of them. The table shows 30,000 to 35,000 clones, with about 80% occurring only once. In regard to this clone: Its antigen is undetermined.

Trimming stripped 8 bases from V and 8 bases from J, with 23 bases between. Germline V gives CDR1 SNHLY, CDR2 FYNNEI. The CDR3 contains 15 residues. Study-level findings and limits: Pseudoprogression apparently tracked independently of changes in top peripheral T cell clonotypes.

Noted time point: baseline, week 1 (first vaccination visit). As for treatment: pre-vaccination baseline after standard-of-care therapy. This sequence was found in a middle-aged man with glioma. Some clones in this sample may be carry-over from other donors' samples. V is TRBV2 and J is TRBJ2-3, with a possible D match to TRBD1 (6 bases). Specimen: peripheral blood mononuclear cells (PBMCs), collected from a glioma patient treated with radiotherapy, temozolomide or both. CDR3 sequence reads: CASEGAQGRLSTQYF. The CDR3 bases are TGTGCCAGCGAGGGAGCGCAGGGGCGTTTAAGTACGCAGTATTTT. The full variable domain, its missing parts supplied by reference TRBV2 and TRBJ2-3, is EPEVTQTPSHQVTQMGQEVILRCVPISNHLYFYWYRQILGQKVEFLVSFYNNEISEKSEIFDDQFSVERPDGSNFTLKIRSTKLEDSAMYFCASEGAQGRLSTQYFGPGTRLTVL.